This T cell receptor beta chain was observed in a study of CD8 T cells in Susac syndrome. cDNA came from around 0.5 to 1 ug RNA primed by random hexamers. The TCR beta CDR3 was amplified by immunoSEQ multiplex PCR across 54 Vbeta, 13 Jbeta. TCRdb redid the calling of the immunoSEQ multiplex PCR reads with MiXCR, one entry per CDR3 protein. The profile shows around 270,000 distinct CDR3 sequences, approximately 89% of them singletons. High-throughput TCR beta sequencing covered peripheral CD8+ and CD4+ T cells. The multiple sclerosis control group consisted of treatment-naive patients whose relapsing-remitting disease, which was either stable or active, fulfilled revised McDonald criteria. Purification of the CD8+ and CD4+ T cells relied on negative isolation, and TEMRA cells underwent FACS enrichment. Per the germline V gene, CDR1 is SGHKS and CDR2 is YYEKEE (reference sequence). The CDR3 is 14 residues long. V gave up 0 bases and J gave up 6 bases, with 12 bases separating them.

This rearrangement joins TRBV5-5 to TRBJ1-2; D might be TRBD1 (5 bases). The sample taken for sequencing was CD8+ T cells from PBMCs. The clonotype comes from a human donor with multiple sclerosis. The CDR3, as DNA: TGTGCCAGCAGCTTGGTGTGGAGGGGTGATGGCTACACCTTC. Translated: CASSLVWRGDGYTF.